The source of this TCR beta chain is a study of neurological immune-mediated disorders. The germline V gene has CDR1 KGHDR and CDR2 SFDVKD. V lost 4 bases and J lost 8; bases outside the gene matches: 9. This CDR3 has 15 residues. The starting material, 2 million PBMCs stored at -80 C, gave rise to the unsorted libraries. TCRdb re-called the 5' RACE reads with MiXCR, one entry per CDR3 protein. The table lists 90,000 to 150,000 distinct CDR3 sequences, about 3.2% of them singletons, with 1.3% in the top ten. This clonotype has at least ten counts. Input material: PBMCs. V usage is TRBV24-1 and J usage is TRBJ2-3; TRBD1 matches at 9 bases. The TCR comes from a woman in her thirties with multiple sclerosis. CDR3 sequence (DNA): TGTGCCACCAGTGACCCGGGACAGGGACCCTTTACGCAGTATTTT. This gives the protein CATSDPGQGPFTQYF.